Each of the 23 T cell receptor beta chains below was sequenced from the same sample in a study of patients and donors after allogeneic stem cell transplantation. One entry per CDR3 protein, called by TCRdb with MiXCR from the RT-PCR reads. The data show 800,000 to 1,000,000 distinct CDR3 sequences, approximately 19% seen once. The sample comprised blood, either unsorted or a sorted T cell fraction (not recorded which). The receptor source for this set is a human donor who was either an allogeneic HSCT recipient or a stem cell or donor lymphocyte infusion donor (not recorded which). It is not recorded whose cells these are; they may come from a transplant donor.

The chain carries TRBV4-1 and TRBJ2-7; D is uncertain. The CDR3 runs 16 residues. Trimming stripped 0 bases from V and 3 bases from J, with 15 bases between. Germline V lookup: CDR1 MGHRA, CDR2 YSYEKL. The CDR3 protein is CASSQDIGGIYYEQYF. Written as DNA, the CDR3 is TGCGCCAGCAGCCAAGATATTGGTGGAATTTACTACGAGCAGTACTTC.

This clonotype was counted a few times. The genes are TRBV5-1 and TRBJ2-2; 9 bases are shared with TRBD1. This CDR3 has 16 amino acids. With V trimmed by 6 bases and J by 6 bases, 12 bases remained unmatched. CDR1 is SGHRS and CDR2 is YFSETQ in the germline V gene. The CDR3 sequence: CASTANRGRRAGELFF. The CDR3 nucleotides are TGCGCCAGCACCGCAAACAGGGGGCGAAGGGCCGGGGAGCTGTTTTTT.

CDR3 loop: CASSLRQGGQYF. DNA for the CDR3: TGTGCCAGCAGCCTACGACAGGGCGGACAGTACTTC. The chain is built from TRBV11-2 and TRBJ2-7, with 7 nucleotides matching TRBD1. CDR1 SGHAT and CDR2 FQNNGV come from the germline V gene. V lost 5 bases, J lost 10 bases, and 8 bases stayed unmatched. This CDR3 is built from 12 residues.

This clonotype has more than one count but fewer than ten. The chain uses TRBV20-1 and TRBJ1-1; 7 bases are a match to TRBD1. Trimming cost V 5 bases and J 0 bases; bases outside gene matches: 9. CDR1 is DFQATT, CDR2 SNEGSKA, per germline (reference sequence). There are 15 residues in the CDR3. The CDR3 is CSAEGQIPMNTEAFF. The CDR3 DNA reads as TGCAGTGCTGAGGGACAGATACCCATGAACACTGAAGCTTTCTTT.

The rearrangement uses TRBV7-2 and TRBJ2-7; D not certain. Germline V gene sequence: CDR1 SGHTA, CDR2 FQGNSA. Trimming removed 2 bases from V and 4 bases from J, with 12 bases in between. The CDR3 loop spans 14 amino acids. The CDR3 spells CASSLRPDRYEQYF. The CDR3 DNA follows: TGTGCCAGCAGCTTAAGACCGGACCGTTACGAGCAGTACTTC.

There are a few counts of this clonotype. This chain connects TRBV20-1 to TRBJ2-1, with 10 positions matching TRBD2. From germline, CDR1 is DFQATT and CDR2 SNEGSKA (reference sequence). The CDR3 has 14 residues. V lost 0 bases to trimming and J lost 15 bases; unmatched junction nucleotides: 11. Here the CDR3 reads CSARDERGGLSPFF. DNA for the CDR3: TGCAGTGCTAGAGATGAGCGGGGGGGACTAAGTCCGTTCTTC.

This clonotype was seen at least ten times. The chain is built from TRBV24-1 and TRBJ2-1; D is uncertain. V was cut by 5 bases and J by 7 bases, with 5 bases left in between. Germline lookup yields CDR1 KGHDR and CDR2 SFDVKD. This CDR3 region has 11 residues. The CDR3 reads CATSAHNEQFF. CDR3 DNA: TGTGCCACCAGTGCACATAATGAGCAGTTCTTC.

This clonotype has just a few counts. The chain has TRBV12-3 or TRBV12-4 and TRBJ2-7; 10 bases fit TRBD1. This CDR3 is built from 14 residues. V was clipped by 7 bases and J by 3 bases; unmatched bases: 6. The CDR3 sequence is CASTTTGGFYEQYF. The DNA for the CDR3 is TGTGCCAGCACTACGACAGGGGGCTTCTACGAGCAGTACTTC.

The chain joins TRBV6-1 to TRBJ2-3, with D hard to call. The CDR3 extends over 16 amino acids. Deletions cut 6 bases from V and 2 bases from J, with 18 bases between. CDR1 MNHNS and CDR2 SASEGT come from the germline V gene. The CDR3 region has the DNA TGTGCCAGCAGGCTAGGGCCAGATACCTACACAGATACGCAGTATTTT. It specifies CASRLGPDTYTDTQYF.

The table lists this clonotype with a few counts. The chain employs TRBV28 and TRBJ2-3; 7 bases line up with TRBD2. V shed 3 bases, J shed 5 bases, and the junction held 20 bases outside the gene matches. The CDR3 has 19 residues. In germline, CDR1 is MDHEN, CDR2 SYDVKM. The chain's CDR3 is CASSFAARTSAQRGDTQYF. The CDR3 region has the DNA TGTGCCAGCAGTTTTGCGGCCCGTACTAGCGCACAAAGGGGAGATACGCAGTATTTT.

The table lists this clonotype with a few counts. V usage is TRBV3-1 and J usage is TRBJ2-3; D not certain. Germline V gene lookup returns CDR1 LGHDT and CDR2 YNNKEL (reference sequence). V lost 0 bases and J lost 4, with 11 bases in between. The CDR3 spans 15 residues. The CDR3 coding sequence is TGTGCCAGCAGCCAAGATTTGCTAGTCGCAGATACGCAGTATTTT. Its protein product is CASSQDLLVADTQYF.

This clonotype turned up a few times. The chain carries TRBV3-1 and TRBJ2-1; 11 nucleotides line up with TRBD2. Trimming removed 0 bases from V and 4 bases from J; junction bases left unmatched: 2. This CDR3 comprises 16 residues. Germline V CDR1 and CDR2: LGHDT, YNNKEL (reference sequence). Here the CDR3 DNA reads TGTGCCAGCAGCCAAGATAGACTAGCGGGATACAATGAGCAGTTCTTC. Protein sequence: CASSQDRLAGYNEQFF.

This clonotype was recorded at least ten times. This chain links TRBV7-9 with TRBJ2-5; D might be TRBD2 (6 bases). From germline, CDR1 is SEHNR and CDR2 FQNEAQ (reference sequence). With 5 bases removed from V and 4 bases from J, the gap between germline ends came to 8 bases. The CDR3 extends over 12 amino acids. The CDR3 nucleotides are TGTGCCAGCAGCCGGGGAGGAGAGACCCAGTACTTC. Its translation is CASSRGGETQYF.

The chain has TRBV20-1 and TRBJ2-1; D assignment may be TRBD1 or TRBD2 (5 bases each). Germline V gives CDR1 DFQATT, CDR2 SNEGSKA (reference sequence). The CDR3 totals 15 residues. V lost 1 base and J lost 4, with 14 bases in between. The CDR3 DNA reads as TGCAGTGCTAGAGGGGGGTGGGGAAAATACAATGAGCAGTTCTTC. Amino acids: CSARGGWGKYNEQFF.

J is TRBJ1-2 and V is TRBV24-1, with no clear D. The V and J ends lost 5 bases and 4 bases respectively, with 13 bases between them. Germline CDR1 is KGHDR and CDR2 is SFDVKD. There are 14 residues in the CDR3. The CDR3 sequence is CATSASRPLYGYTF. The CDR3 DNA is TGTGCCACCAGTGCCTCGAGACCCCTCTATGGCTACACCTTC.

This clonotype showed up just a few times. J is TRBJ2-2 and V is TRBV11-1; D not certain. Per germline, CDR1 SGHAT and CDR2 FQDESV (reference sequence). V was trimmed by 2 bases and J by 0 bases, leaving 16 bases between them. CDR3 length: 18 residues. CDR3 bases: TGTGCCAGCAGCTTACGGGTAGCAGACACCCCGAACACCGGGGAGCTGTTTTTT. Its translation is CASSLRVADTPNTGELFF.

This chain uses TRBV20-1 with TRBJ1-1; the D gene is possibly TRBD1 (5 bases). CDR1 and CDR2 from the germline V gene are DFQATT and SNEGSKA (reference sequence). The CDR3 runs 13 residues. V shed 2 bases and J shed 1 base, with 8 bases lying between them. CDR3 DNA: TGCAGTGCTAGATACAGGAAGAACACTGAAGCTTTCTTT. As protein: CSARYRKNTEAFF.

Only a few counts were recorded for this clonotype. This CDR3 is CATSRVPAGVVETQYF. The CDR3 bases are TGTGCCACCAGCAGAGTTCCAGCGGGAGTGGTCGAGACCCAGTACTTC. The gene calls are TRBV15 and TRBJ2-5, with 8 bases that match TRBD2. The CDR3 sequence is 16 residues long. V lost 1 base to trimming and J lost 5 bases; unmatched junction nucleotides: 9. In germline, CDR1 is LNHNV, CDR2 YYDKDF (reference sequence).

CDR3 bases: TGTGCCAGCAGCCAAGTTCAAGGACAGGGTACCTACGAGCAGTACTTC. Protein product: CASSQVQGQGTYEQYF. This chain links TRBV4-2 with TRBJ2-7, with TRBD1 identical over 8 bases. Germline-derived CDR1 and CDR2 are LGHNA and YNFKEQ. V was pared by 1 base and J by 2 bases, with 7 bases of the junction left unmatched. The CDR3 consists of 16 residues.

This clonotype was counted a few times. This rearrangement joins TRBV20-1 to TRBJ2-1; TRBD2 agrees at 10 bases. Unmatched junction bases numbered 6, after V lost 0 bases and J lost 7 bases. Germline CDR1 reads DFQATT; CDR2 reads SNEGSKA (reference sequence). The CDR3 loop spans 15 amino acids. The CDR3 bases are TGCAGTGCTAGAGATCCGCTAGCGGGAGCGAATGAGCAGTTCTTC. Its translation is CSARDPLAGANEQFF.

The rearrangement links TRBV7-2 to TRBJ1-2; no definite D call. This CDR3 comprises 13 residues. Germline CDR1 reads SGHTA; CDR2 reads FQGNSA. The V end was cut by 7 bases, the J end by 8 bases, with 17 bases between. The CDR3 loop reads CASIPDEAVGYTF. The CDR3 DNA sequence: TGTGCCAGCATCCCAGACGAGGCGGTGGGCTACACCTTC.

The V and J genes are TRBV6-5 and TRBJ2-7, with D hard to call. Between the trimmed V and J ends, which lost 10 bases and 0 bases, there was a span of 10 bases. The CDR3 consists of 12 residues. From germline, CDR1 is MNHEY and CDR2 SVGAGI. The CDR3 here is CATWAASYEQYF. DNA for the CDR3: TGTGCCACCTGGGCCGCCTCCTACGAGCAGTACTTC.

This clonotype came up a few times. The J gene is TRBJ2-3, the V gene TRBV15, with no clear D. This CDR3 has 14 amino acids. With 5 bases removed from V and 2 bases from J, the gap between germline ends came to 11 bases. The germline V gene has CDR1 LNHNV and CDR2 YYDKDF (reference sequence). CDR3 nucleotide sequence: TGTGCCACCAGCTCAGTGACTGTCACAGATACGCAGTATTTT. Translating it yields CATSSVTVTDTQYF.